A single sample gave rise to the 14 T cell receptor beta chains below, sequenced in a study of blood T cell repertoires in COVID-19. Sequencing was performed with immunoSEQ multiplex PCR; in TCRdb, only in-frame clones are kept and a portion is missing. The data show about 170,000 clones, around 86% seen once. The sequenced sample was peripheral blood. These receptors were collected from a woman of 80 years or more in a cohort sampled during active or convalescent COVID-19.

The rearrangement uses TRBV24-1 and TRBJ2-2, with a possible D match to TRBD2 (5 bases). CDR1 is KGHDR, CDR2 SFDVKD, per germline. V was shortened by 1 base and J by 7 bases, with 12 bases between the two germline ends. The CDR3 runs to 15 residues. CDR3 residues: CATSDFIFEGGELFF. For the CDR3, the DNA is TGTGCCACCAGTGATTTCATATTCGAGGGCGGGGAGCTGTTTTTT.

This clone was seen a few times. The chain links TRBV29-1 to TRBJ1-4; the D is unclear. Germline V gene data show CDR1 as SQVTM and CDR2 as ANQGSEA. Trimming left V 6 bases short and J 13 bases short, with 24 bases between. This CDR3 has 14 residues. The CDR3 bases are TGCAGCGTCAGCTCCTTCTCCCCGCGGGAAGGACTGTTTTTT. Translated, it gives CSVSSFSPREGLFF.

The CDR3 here is CASSSQGVINEKLFF. The CDR3 bases are TGTGCCAGCAGCTCCCAGGGGGTCATCAATGAAAAACTGTTTTTT. J is TRBJ1-4 and V is TRBV11-2; TRBD1 agrees at 7 bases. The CDR3 is made up of 15 amino acids. V dropped 4 bases and J dropped 5; count of bases not matched to a gene: 7. CDR1 is SGHAT, CDR2 FQNNGV, per germline.

The chain links TRBV27 to TRBJ2-5, with 14 bases aligning to TRBD2. The junction had 2 bases not matched to a gene; V was cut back by 7 bases and J by 4 bases. Per the germline V gene, CDR1 is MNHEY and CDR2 is SMNVEV (reference sequence). This CDR3 contains 14 residues. The CDR3 here is CASKGLAGGETQYF. The CDR3 DNA reads as TGTGCCAGCAAAGGACTAGCGGGAGGAGAGACCCAGTACTTC.

This clone was detected a few times. The chain has TRBV27 and TRBJ1-6; TRBD1 is a possible D gene (6 bases). Trimming stripped 3 bases from V and 9 bases from J, with 15 bases between. The CDR3 totals 15 residues. CDR1 and CDR2 (germline): MNHEY, SMNVEV (reference sequence). The CDR3 here is CASSFQQGGSSPLHF. The DNA for the CDR3 is TGTGCCAGCAGTTTCCAACAGGGAGGGAGTTCACCCCTCCACTTT.

The rearrangement joins TRBV5-6 to TRBJ1-6; 8 bases align to TRBD1. This CDR3 is built from 16 residues. CDR1 and CDR2 from the germline V gene are SGHDT and YYEEEE. V was pared by 4 bases and J by 0 bases, with 3 bases of the junction left unmatched. The CDR3 region has the DNA TGTGCCAGCAGCAAGGGGACAGGCTCCTATAATTCACCCCTCCACTTT. Residues: CASSKGTGSYNSPLHF.

The J gene is TRBJ2-7, the V gene TRBV5-6; 8 bases map to TRBD1. The trim removed 4 bases at V and 1 base at J, leaving 19 bases unmatched. The CDR3 sequence is 19 residues long. Germline CDR1 is SGHDT and CDR2 is YYEEEE. The CDR3, as DNA: TGTGCCAGCAGCGACTTCTTCAGACAGGGGCAGCGCCCATCCTACGAGCAGTACTTC. Its translation: CASSDFFRQGQRPSYEQYF.

This clone occurred many times. The chain recombines TRBV5-1 with TRBJ1-3; possibly TRBD1 for D (5 bases). This CDR3 comprises 13 residues. The germline V gene has CDR1 SGHRS and CDR2 YFSETQ. The ends were cut back, 4 bases at V and 9 bases at J, with 14 bases in the middle. For the CDR3, the DNA is TGCGCCAGCAGCCTGACAGCGCTATCCACCATATATTTT. It is translated as CASSLTALSTIYF.

V and J are TRBV2 and TRBJ2-5, with D possibly being TRBD1 (6 bases). This CDR3 has 15 residues. CDR1 is SNHLY and CDR2 is FYNNEI in the germline V gene. The germline V and J ends were trimmed by 7 bases and 4 bases, with 19 bases remaining between them. The DNA for the CDR3 is TGTGCCAGCAAAAACACACAGGGCGGCCCAGAGACCCAGTACTTC. It specifies CASKNTQGGPETQYF.

V usage is TRBV19 and J usage is TRBJ1-6; D unclear. Germline V gene sequence: CDR1 LNHDA, CDR2 SQIVND (reference sequence). The CDR3 extends over 13 amino acids. Trimming took off 7 bases at V and 9 bases at J, with 13 bases between the two ends. The CDR3 protein is CASKEQDSSPLHF. The DNA for the CDR3 is TGTGCCAGTAAAGAGCAGGATAGTTCACCCCTCCACTTT. The complete variable domain, with remaining parts taken from reference TRBV19 and TRBJ1-6, reads DGGITQSPKYLFRKEGQNVTLSCEQNLNHDAMYWYRQDPGQGLRLIYYSQIVNDFQKGDIAEGYSVSREKKESFPLTVTSAQKNPTAFYLCASKEQDSSPLHFGNGTRLTVT.

This sequence joins TRBV5-5 and TRBJ2-3; 10 positions agree with TRBD2. V was clipped by 1 base and J by 8 bases; unmatched bases: 7. This CDR3 is 15 amino acids long. Germline assignment: CDR1 SGHKS and CDR2 YYEKEE (reference sequence). CDR3 sequence (DNA): TGTGCCAGCAGCTTGACTGCTAGCGGGGGCCGTACGCAGTATTTT. Translation gives CASSLTASGGRTQYF.

The chain couples TRBV28 to TRBJ1-2; D is uncertain. The CDR3 is 15 residues long. Germline V CDR1 and CDR2: MDHEN, SYDVKM. V was cut by 5 bases and J by 6 bases, with 19 bases left in between. CDR3 protein: CASSDILSSWDGYTF. The CDR3 coding sequence is TGTGCCAGCAGTGACATCCTCTCCTCGTGGGATGGCTACACCTTC.

The chain has TRBV2 and TRBJ2-1, with 12 bases that match TRBD2. This CDR3 region has 16 residues. Germline CDR1 is SNHLY and CDR2 is FYNNEI. Germline trimming cut 1 base from V and 5 bases from J; bases unmatched to any gene: 3. CDR3 bases: TGTGCCAGCAGTGAAGGAAGACTAGCGGGGGACAATGAGCAGTTCTTC. It codes for CASSEGRLAGDNEQFF.

The chain has TRBV7-8 and TRBJ1-5; D gene uncertain. Trimming stripped 5 bases from V and 1 base from J, with 12 bases between. CDR3 length: 15 amino acids. From germline, CDR1 is SGHVS and CDR2 FQNEAQ. In DNA form, the CDR3 reads TGTGCCAGCAGCCGGTGGGAGGCCAGCAATCAGCCCCAGCATTTT. Protein: CASSRWEASNQPQHF.